This TCR beta chain was sequenced in a study of T cells after yellow fever vaccination. The germline gives CDR1 SNHLY, CDR2 FYNNEI. V lost 7 bases to trimming and J lost 3 bases, with 13 bases between them. This CDR3 has 14 amino acids. TCRdb reprocessed the 5' RACE reads via MiXCR and lists one record per CDR3 protein. The sample records roughly 310,000 distinct CDR3 sequences, around 4% being singletons. This clonotype was detected only a few times. Antigen specificity is unknown. Regarding the study as a whole: Though weaker, the secondary response peaked faster, on day 5 versus 15.

Sequenced here: PBMCs, sampled on the day of the yellow fever booster vaccination. The J gene is TRBJ2-1, the V gene TRBV2; D is unclear. This TCR was sampled from a man between 18 and 29 years old who received the YFV17D yellow fever vaccine. The DNA of the CDR3 is TGTGCCAGCATGACTCGGGCGTTCTACAATGAGCAGTTCTTC. Encoded protein: CASMTRAFYNEQFF.